The subject of this entry is one T cell receptor beta chain. Its antigen is not known. Other DNA sequences within the sample encode an identical CDR3. V lost 1 base to trimming and J lost 3 bases; unmatched junction nucleotides: 2. This CDR3 contains 14 residues. CDR1 and CDR2 from the germline V gene are SGHVS and FQNEAQ. This sample was included in a study of PD-1 blockade in classical Hodgkin lymphoma. Study findings and constraints: Complete responders matched newly diagnosed patients in baseline diversity. Excluded were patients who started nivolumab under 1 year after ASCT, a group that had lower diversity.

The protocol was immunoSEQ multiplex PCR, while the TCRdb copy is restricted to in-frame clones and leaves out a portion. The table lists tens of thousands of clones, around 90% of them singletons. Time point given: cycle 4 day 1 (C4D1), after 5 to 7 weeks of nivolumab. Every patient relapsed after autologous stem cell transplantation, and brentuximab vedotin exposure varied. The material sequenced was peripheral blood mononuclear cells (PBMCs), taken before the fourth cycle of nivolumab. The chain recombines TRBV7-8 with TRBJ2-7; 8 bases fit TRBD1. The sequence was obtained from a human donor with classical Hodgkin lymphoma. The CDR3 sequence is CASSLVQGGYEQYF. CDR3 bases: TGTGCCAGCAGCTTAGTACAGGGGGGCTACGAGCAGTACTTC.